Detailed here is one T cell receptor (beta chain). What it recognizes is unknown. Given a much more abundant clone one base away, this may be a read error. The germline V gene encodes CDR1 GTSNPN and CDR2 SVGIG (reference sequence). The CDR3 spans 17 residues. The library came from three nested PCR rounds adapted from ARM-PCR protocols. MiXCR, run by TCRdb on the multiplex PCR reads, gives a single entry per CDR3 protein. The sample shows 70,000 or so distinct CDR3 sequences, around 60% of them seen only once. These data belong to a study of tumor and adjacent non-tumor tissue in lung cancer. Broader study findings: Normal lung showed higher cumulative top 100 clone frequency than tumor.

The template was RNA from unsorted bulk tissue. This sequence originates from a man aged 45-65 years with non-small cell lung cancer. The sequenced material came from lung tumor tissue. J is TRBJ1-6 and V is TRBV30, with D perhaps TRBD1 (5 bases). The CDR3 DNA reads as TGTGCCCGGAGTAGAGGGGCAGGGTCCCTCCATAATTCACCCCTCCACTTT. This translates into CARSRGAGSLHNSPLHF.